Listed below are T cell receptor beta chains from one sample, sequenced in a study of yellow fever vaccine responses in identical twins. MiXCR, run by TCRdb on the RT-PCR reads, gives a single entry per CDR3 protein. The sample holds about 4,700 distinct CDR3 sequences, about nine tenths seen once. The specimen comprised T cells from blood (PBMCs), unsorted or a sorted subset (not recorded which), sampled before or after yellow fever vaccination (not recorded which). These receptors were collected from a woman aged 18-29 years who received the yellow fever vaccine. Both conserved end residues are part of each CDR3. A D gene is named only where the DNA matches it firmly. Part of the rows lack a size; the others show once, few, many or a class for expanded clones.

CDR3 DNA: TGCGCCAGCAGCCAAGATCCTAGTGACGTGTATGGCTACACCTTC; CDR3 protein: CASSQDPSDVYGYTF; J gene: TRBJ1-2; D gene: .; clone size: .; V gene: TRBV4-1
CDR3 DNA: TGTGCCAGCTCCGCTATCCCCTACGAGCAGTACTTC; CDR3 protein: CASSAIPYEQYF; J gene: TRBJ2-7; D gene: .; clone size: .; V gene: TRBV7-9
CDR3 DNA: TGTGCCACCAGTGACCCCGGATCGAGCCTTCCCAACGTCCTGACTTTC; CDR3 protein: CATSDPGSSLPNVLTF; J gene: TRBJ2-6; D gene: .; clone size: .; V gene: TRBV24-1
CDR3 DNA: TGCGCCAGCAGCCAACGGGACGGTAGCAATCAGCCCCAGCATTTT; CDR3 protein: CASSQRDGSNQPQHF; J gene: TRBJ1-5; D gene: .; clone size: few; V gene: TRBV4-1
CDR3 DNA: TGTGCCAGCAGTTTGGAGGGTTACTACGAGCAGTACTTC; CDR3 protein: CASSLEGYYEQYF; J gene: TRBJ2-7; D gene: .; clone size: .; V gene: TRBV2
CDR3 DNA: TGTGCCAGCAGAAGGGGCTATGGCTACACCTTC; CDR3 protein: CASRRGYGYTF; J gene: TRBJ1-2; D gene: .; clone size: .; V gene: TRBV12-3/TRBV12-4
CDR3 DNA: TGTGCCAGCAGCTTAGCATTTCAGAATAATGAGCAGTTCTTC; CDR3 protein: CASSLAFQNNEQFF; J gene: TRBJ2-1; D gene: .; clone size: .; V gene: TRBV11-1
CDR3 DNA: TGCGCCAGCAGCTTGCGGATCCGCTACGAGCAGTACTTC; CDR3 protein: CASSLRIRYEQYF; J gene: TRBJ2-7; D gene: .; clone size: .; V gene: TRBV5-1
CDR3 DNA: TGTGCCAGCAGTTTAAGCGGGAGGGCCAACCACGAGCAGTACTTC; CDR3 protein: CASSLSGRANHEQYF; J gene: TRBJ2-7; D gene: TRBD2; clone size: .; V gene: TRBV28
CDR3 DNA: TGTGCCAGCAGCTTAGTTCCCGGGGACACTGAAGCTTTCTTT; CDR3 protein: CASSLVPGDTEAFF; J gene: TRBJ1-1; D gene: .; clone size: .; V gene: TRBV11-1
CDR3 DNA: TGTGCCAGCAGTCTCCGAAACGAGCAGTACTTC; CDR3 protein: CASSLRNEQYF; J gene: TRBJ2-7; D gene: .; clone size: .; V gene: TRBV28
CDR3 DNA: TGTGCCAGCAGCTTTGGACAGAACACCGGGGAGCTGTTTTTT; CDR3 protein: CASSFGQNTGELFF; J gene: TRBJ2-2; D gene: .; clone size: .; V gene: TRBV5-6
CDR3 DNA: TGTGCCAGCAGTTTACAGGAGGACACTGAAGCTTTCTTT; CDR3 protein: CASSLQEDTEAFF; J gene: TRBJ1-1; D gene: .; clone size: .; V gene: TRBV13
CDR3 DNA: TGTGCCAGCAGCCCGACAGGGGTCTCTACTGAAGCTTTCTTT; CDR3 protein: CASSPTGVSTEAFF; J gene: TRBJ1-1; D gene: TRBD1; clone size: .; V gene: TRBV7-9
CDR3 DNA: TGCGCCAGCAGTGAGCCAAGCGATCGAAGTGCCTACAATGAGCAGTTCTTC; CDR3 protein: CASSEPSDRSAYNEQFF; J gene: TRBJ2-1; D gene: .; clone size: .; V gene: TRBV10-1
CDR3 DNA: TGTGCCAGCAGCGCAATCAAAGAGACCCAGTACTTC; CDR3 protein: CASSAIKETQYF; J gene: TRBJ2-5; D gene: .; clone size: .; V gene: TRBV7-6
CDR3 DNA: TGTGCCAGCAGCCAAGAAGGTGGGATAGCCAAAAACATTCAGTACTTC; CDR3 protein: CASSQEGGIAKNIQYF; J gene: TRBJ2-4; D gene: .; clone size: .; V gene: TRBV7-9
CDR3 DNA: TGCAAGGCTAAATCTGGTAACAATCAGCCCCAGCATTTT; CDR3 protein: CKAKSGNNQPQHF; J gene: TRBJ1-5; D gene: .; clone size: .; V gene: TRBV20-1
CDR3 DNA: TGCAGCGTTGTGGGCAGCGAAGAGACCCAGTACTTC; CDR3 protein: CSVVGSEETQYF; J gene: TRBJ2-5; D gene: .; clone size: .; V gene: TRBV29-1
CDR3 DNA: TGCAGCGTTGTCGCAGGGCCTCGGCAGCCCCAGCATTTT; CDR3 protein: CSVVAGPRQPQHF; J gene: TRBJ1-5; D gene: .; clone size: .; V gene: TRBV29-1
CDR3 DNA: TGTGCCACCTCCGGGACTAGCGGGCCGAATGAGCAGTTCTTC; CDR3 protein: CATSGTSGPNEQFF; J gene: TRBJ2-1; D gene: TRBD2; clone size: .; V gene: TRBV13
CDR3 DNA: TGTGCCAGCAGCGTCTACAAGGACAATTACGAGCAGTACTTC; CDR3 protein: CASSVYKDNYEQYF; J gene: TRBJ2-7; D gene: .; clone size: .; V gene: TRBV9
CDR3 DNA: TGTGCCAGCAGTGACCCGGACCGGGATTTGGACACCGGGGAGCTGTTTTTT; CDR3 protein: CASSDPDRDLDTGELFF; J gene: TRBJ2-2; D gene: .; clone size: .; V gene: TRBV6-4
CDR3 DNA: TGCAGCGTTGGCCGGGGGGGGCACAACAATGAGCAGTTCTTC; CDR3 protein: CSVGRGGHNNEQFF; J gene: TRBJ2-1; D gene: TRBD2; clone size: once; V gene: TRBV29-1
CDR3 DNA: TGCGCCAGCAGCCAAGGGCAGGGGGGTAGCAATCAGCCCCAGCATTTT; CDR3 protein: CASSQGQGGSNQPQHF; J gene: TRBJ1-5; D gene: TRBD1; clone size: .; V gene: TRBV4-1
CDR3 DNA: TGCAGCGTTGAACCCCCGGGACTAGTCTACAATGAGCAGTTCTTC; CDR3 protein: CSVEPPGLVYNEQFF; J gene: TRBJ2-1; D gene: TRBD2; clone size: .; V gene: TRBV29-1
CDR3 DNA: TGTGCCATCAGTGAGATCGGAGGCGCGGACGAGCAGTACTTC; CDR3 protein: CAISEIGGADEQYF; J gene: TRBJ2-7; D gene: .; clone size: .; V gene: TRBV10-3
CDR3 DNA: TGTGCCAGCAGCTTGTGGACAGACTCCTACGAGCAGTACTTC; CDR3 protein: CASSLWTDSYEQYF; J gene: TRBJ2-7; D gene: .; clone size: .; V gene: TRBV11-2
CDR3 DNA: TGCAGTGCTGGACTAGCGGAAAGGGGAGAGACCCAGTACTTC; CDR3 protein: CSAGLAERGETQYF; J gene: TRBJ2-5; D gene: TRBD2; clone size: .; V gene: TRBV20-1
CDR3 DNA: TGTGCCAGTAGTCCCGATCGGGGGCCCTACGAGCAGTACTTC; CDR3 protein: CASSPDRGPYEQYF; J gene: TRBJ2-7; D gene: .; clone size: .; V gene: TRBV19
CDR3 DNA: TGCGCCAGCAGCACGGTTAGCTCCTACGAGCAGTACTTC; CDR3 protein: CASSTVSSYEQYF; J gene: TRBJ2-7; D gene: .; clone size: .; V gene: TRBV5-1
CDR3 DNA: TGTGCCAGCAGTTCTCTGTGCTACGAGCAGTACTTC; CDR3 protein: CASSSLCYEQYF; J gene: TRBJ2-7; D gene: .; clone size: .; V gene: TRBV12-3/TRBV12-4
CDR3 DNA: TGTGCCAGCAGTCCCGGGACTAGCGGGGGGCAAGAGACCCAGTACTTC; CDR3 protein: CASSPGTSGGQETQYF; J gene: TRBJ2-5; D gene: TRBD2; clone size: .; V gene: TRBV28
CDR3 DNA: TGTGCCAGCAGCCAGTCCGCGGGGGGCCAGAAGCACTTC; CDR3 protein: CASSQSAGGQKHF; J gene: TRBJ2-7; D gene: TRBD2; clone size: .; V gene: TRBV3-1
CDR3 DNA: TGCGCCAGCAGCCAAGTACCAGGCACCTACGAGCAGTACTTC; CDR3 protein: CASSQVPGTYEQYF; J gene: TRBJ2-7; D gene: .; clone size: .; V gene: TRBV4-1
CDR3 DNA: TGTGCCAGCAGTTTAACCTCTCGGGGTTCATACGAGCAGTACTTC; CDR3 protein: CASSLTSRGSYEQYF; J gene: TRBJ2-7; D gene: .; clone size: few; V gene: TRBV28
CDR3 DNA: TGTGCCAGCAGCTTGGGACTAGCAGACTACGAGCAGTACTTC; CDR3 protein: CASSLGLADYEQYF; J gene: TRBJ2-7; D gene: TRBD2; clone size: .; V gene: TRBV11-3
CDR3 DNA: TGCAGCGTTGACTCGGGCTCGCAAGAGACCCAGTACTTC; CDR3 protein: CSVDSGSQETQYF; J gene: TRBJ2-5; D gene: .; clone size: .; V gene: TRBV29-1
CDR3 DNA: TGTGCCAGCAGCCAAGATCTCTATTCGCAGGTCTTC; CDR3 protein: CASSQDLYSQVF; J gene: TRBJ2-1; D gene: .; clone size: .; V gene: TRBV3-1
CDR3 DNA: TGTGCCAGCAGGGGATTGGGCAATGAGCAGTTCTTC; CDR3 protein: CASRGLGNEQFF; J gene: TRBJ2-1; D gene: .; clone size: .; V gene: TRBV7-3
CDR3 DNA: TGTGCCAGCAGTACGTCCGGGACAGCTCAGGGCTACACCTTC; CDR3 protein: CASSTSGTAQGYTF; J gene: TRBJ1-2; D gene: TRBD1; clone size: .; V gene: TRBV6-1
CDR3 DNA: TGTGCCAGCAGTGAGACCAGCGCAGCTAATGAAAAACTGTTTTTT; CDR3 protein: CASSETSAANEKLFF; J gene: TRBJ1-4; D gene: .; clone size: .; V gene: TRBV2
CDR3 DNA: TGTGCCAGCAGCCATACCTTGGGGCCGAACACCGGGGAGCTGTTTTTT; CDR3 protein: CASSHTLGPNTGELFF; J gene: TRBJ2-2; D gene: .; clone size: .; V gene: TRBV5-5
CDR3 DNA: TGCGCCAGCAGTCAGCTGGGGGCGCACTATGGCTACACCTTC; CDR3 protein: CASSQLGAHYGYTF; J gene: TRBJ1-2; D gene: .; clone size: few; V gene: TRBV23-1
CDR3 DNA: TGCAGCGTTGAGGACTCAAACACCGGGGAGCTGTTTTTT; CDR3 protein: CSVEDSNTGELFF; J gene: TRBJ2-2; D gene: .; clone size: .; V gene: TRBV29-1
CDR3 DNA: TGTGCCAGCAGCCTGGAGTATGGCTACACCTTC; CDR3 protein: CASSLEYGYTF; J gene: TRBJ1-2; D gene: .; clone size: .; V gene: TRBV5-5
CDR3 DNA: TGTGCCAGCAGCGTTACAGGTTCCGATACGCAGTATTTT; CDR3 protein: CASSVTGSDTQYF; J gene: TRBJ2-3; D gene: .; clone size: .; V gene: TRBV9
CDR3 DNA: TGCGCCAGCAGCCAAGATGAAGCCAGGGGGAGCAATGAGCAGTTCTTC; CDR3 protein: CASSQDEARGSNEQFF; J gene: TRBJ2-1; D gene: TRBD1; clone size: .; V gene: TRBV4-1
CDR3 DNA: TGCGCCAGCAGCTTGGGGGTAAAGAGCGTATTCCAAGAGACCCAGTACTTC; CDR3 protein: CASSLGVKSVFQETQYF; J gene: TRBJ2-5; D gene: .; clone size: .; V gene: TRBV5-1
CDR3 DNA: TGTGCCAGCAGTTCCACTAGCGGGAGTGAGACCCAGTACTTC; CDR3 protein: CASSSTSGSETQYF; J gene: TRBJ2-5; D gene: TRBD2; clone size: .; V gene: TRBV28
CDR3 DNA: TGCAGTGCTAGAGATTATCTTAGCGGGTACAATGAGCAGTTCTTC; CDR3 protein: CSARDYLSGYNEQFF; J gene: TRBJ2-1; D gene: TRBD2; clone size: .; V gene: TRBV20-1
CDR3 DNA: TGCAGCGTTGATACCGGGAACGTCGAGCAGTACTTC; CDR3 protein: CSVDTGNVEQYF; J gene: TRBJ2-7; D gene: .; clone size: .; V gene: TRBV29-1
CDR3 DNA: TGTGCCAGCAGTGAGGTTCGACTAGCGGTTTACAATGAGCAGTTCTTC; CDR3 protein: CASSEVRLAVYNEQFF; J gene: TRBJ2-1; D gene: TRBD2; clone size: .; V gene: TRBV2
CDR3 DNA: TGCAGCGTGGGGGATACGCAGTATTTT; CDR3 protein: CSVGDTQYF; J gene: TRBJ2-3; D gene: .; clone size: .; V gene: TRBV29-1
CDR3 DNA: TGTGCCAGCTCAGAGACAGGGGGCGTCCAGCCCCAGCATTTT; CDR3 protein: CASSETGGVQPQHF; J gene: TRBJ1-5; D gene: TRBD1; clone size: .; V gene: TRBV18
CDR3 DNA: TGTGCCAGCAGATCTCGGGGGAGGGGAGAAGCTTTCTTT; CDR3 protein: CASRSRGRGEAFF; J gene: TRBJ1-1; D gene: .; clone size: few; V gene: TRBV11-3
CDR3 DNA: TGTGCCAGCAGCCCGACCGGGGGGTCGTTGAGCTACGAGCAGTACTTC; CDR3 protein: CASSPTGGSLSYEQYF; J gene: TRBJ2-7; D gene: TRBD2; clone size: .; V gene: TRBV2
CDR3 DNA: TGCGCCAGCAGTGAGCGACTAGCGGGAAATAATGAGCAGTTCTTC; CDR3 protein: CASSERLAGNNEQFF; J gene: TRBJ2-1; D gene: TRBD2; clone size: .; V gene: TRBV10-1